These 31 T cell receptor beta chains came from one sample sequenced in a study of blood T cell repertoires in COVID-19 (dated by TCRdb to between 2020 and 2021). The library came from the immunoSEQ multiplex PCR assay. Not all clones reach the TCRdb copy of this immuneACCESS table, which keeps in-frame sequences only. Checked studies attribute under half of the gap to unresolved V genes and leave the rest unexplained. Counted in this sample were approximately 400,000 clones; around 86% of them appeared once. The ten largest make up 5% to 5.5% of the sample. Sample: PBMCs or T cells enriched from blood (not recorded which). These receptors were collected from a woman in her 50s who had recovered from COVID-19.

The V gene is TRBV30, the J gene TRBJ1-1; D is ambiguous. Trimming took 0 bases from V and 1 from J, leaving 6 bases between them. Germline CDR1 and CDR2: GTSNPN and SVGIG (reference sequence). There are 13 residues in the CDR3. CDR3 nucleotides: TGTGCCTGGAGTGTTAGTTCGAACACTGAAGCTTTCTTT. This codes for CAWSVSSNTEAFF.

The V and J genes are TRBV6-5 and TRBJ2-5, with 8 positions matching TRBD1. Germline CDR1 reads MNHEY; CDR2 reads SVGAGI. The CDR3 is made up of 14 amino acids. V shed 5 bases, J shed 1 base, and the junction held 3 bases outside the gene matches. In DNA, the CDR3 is TGTGCCAGCAGTAAGGACAGGGTCCAAGAGACCCAGTACTTC. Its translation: CASSKDRVQETQYF.

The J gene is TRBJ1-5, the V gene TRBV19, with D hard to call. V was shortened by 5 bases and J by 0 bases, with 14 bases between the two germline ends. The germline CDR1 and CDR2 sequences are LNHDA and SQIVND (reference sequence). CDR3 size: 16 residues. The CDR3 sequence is CASSLGPIYSNQPQHF. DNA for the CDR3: TGTGCCAGTAGTCTGGGCCCCATCTATAGCAATCAGCCCCAGCATTTT.

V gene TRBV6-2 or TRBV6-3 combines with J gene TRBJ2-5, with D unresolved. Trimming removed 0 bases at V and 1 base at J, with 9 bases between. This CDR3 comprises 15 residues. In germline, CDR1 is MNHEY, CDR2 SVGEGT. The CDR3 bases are TGTGCCAGCAGTTACTCCTCAGGCCTCCAAGAGACCCAGTACTTC. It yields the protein CASSYSSGLQETQYF.

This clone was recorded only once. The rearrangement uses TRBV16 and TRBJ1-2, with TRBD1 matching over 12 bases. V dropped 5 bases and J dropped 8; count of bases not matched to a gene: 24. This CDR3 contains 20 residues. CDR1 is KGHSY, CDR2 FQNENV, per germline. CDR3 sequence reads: CASSTNLFPGQGAPGAGYTF. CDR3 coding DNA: TGTGCCAGCAGCACAAACCTCTTTCCGGGACAGGGGGCCCCGGGAGCCGGCTACACCTTC.

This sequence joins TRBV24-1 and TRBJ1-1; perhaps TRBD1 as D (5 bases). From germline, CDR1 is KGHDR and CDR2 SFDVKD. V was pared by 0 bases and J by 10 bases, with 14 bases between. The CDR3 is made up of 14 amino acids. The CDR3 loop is CATSDLHGGTRAFF. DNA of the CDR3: TGTGCCACCAGTGATTTGCATGGAGGGACCAGAGCTTTCTTT.

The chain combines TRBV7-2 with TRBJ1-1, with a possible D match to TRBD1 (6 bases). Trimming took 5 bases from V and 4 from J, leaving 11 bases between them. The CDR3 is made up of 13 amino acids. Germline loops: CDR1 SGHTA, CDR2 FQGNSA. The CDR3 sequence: CASSQQGGTEAFF. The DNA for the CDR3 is TGTGCCAGCAGCCAACAGGGTGGCACTGAAGCTTTCTTT.

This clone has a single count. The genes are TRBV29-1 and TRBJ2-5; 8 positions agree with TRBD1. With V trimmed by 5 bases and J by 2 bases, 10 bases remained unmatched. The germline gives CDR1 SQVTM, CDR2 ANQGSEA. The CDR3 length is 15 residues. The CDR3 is CSVSPPGGGQETQYF. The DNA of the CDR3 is TGCAGCGTTTCCCCCCCAGGGGGCGGACAAGAGACCCAGTACTTC.

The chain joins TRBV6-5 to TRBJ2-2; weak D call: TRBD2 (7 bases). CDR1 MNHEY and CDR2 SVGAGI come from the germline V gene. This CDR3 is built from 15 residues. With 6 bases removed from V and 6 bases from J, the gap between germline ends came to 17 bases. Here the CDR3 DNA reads TGTGCCAGCAGGGTCGCGGGGGCAGAAGCCGGGGAGCTGTTTTTT. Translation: CASRVAGAEAGELFF.

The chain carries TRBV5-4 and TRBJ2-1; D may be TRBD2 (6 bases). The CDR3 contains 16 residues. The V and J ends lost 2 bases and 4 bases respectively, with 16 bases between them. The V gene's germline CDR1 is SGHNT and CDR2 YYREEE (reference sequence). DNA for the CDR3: TGTGCCAGCAGCTTTGTCCTCGGGGGTTCGTACAATGAGCAGTTCTTC. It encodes CASSFVLGGSYNEQFF. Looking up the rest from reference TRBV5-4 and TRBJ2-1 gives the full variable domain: ETGVTQSPTHLIKTRGQQVTLRCSSQSGHNTVSWYQQALGQGPQFIFQYYREEENGRGNFPPRFSGLQFPNYSSELNVNALELDDSALYLCASSFVLGGSYNEQFFGPGTRLTVL.

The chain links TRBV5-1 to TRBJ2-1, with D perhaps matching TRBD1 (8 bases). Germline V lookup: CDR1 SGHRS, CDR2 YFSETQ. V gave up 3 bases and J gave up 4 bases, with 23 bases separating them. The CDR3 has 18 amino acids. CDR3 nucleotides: TGCGCCAGCAGCTGGGGACTTAAAGCGGGACAGGAGTACAATGAGCAGTTCTTC. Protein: CASSWGLKAGQEYNEQFF.

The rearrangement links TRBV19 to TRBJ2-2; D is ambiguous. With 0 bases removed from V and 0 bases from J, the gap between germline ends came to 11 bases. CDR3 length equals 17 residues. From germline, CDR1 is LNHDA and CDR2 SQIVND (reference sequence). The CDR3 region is CASSIDPDRANTGELFF. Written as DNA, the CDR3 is TGTGCCAGTAGTATAGACCCCGATCGCGCGAACACCGGGGAGCTGTTTTTT.

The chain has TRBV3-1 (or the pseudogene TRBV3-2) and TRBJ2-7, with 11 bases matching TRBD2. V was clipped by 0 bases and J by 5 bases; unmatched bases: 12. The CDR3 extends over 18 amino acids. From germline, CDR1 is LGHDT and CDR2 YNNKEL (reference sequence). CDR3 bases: TGTGCCAGCAGCCAAGATTCCACTAGCGGGAGTGCGTTAGACGAGCAGTACTTC. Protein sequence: CASSQDSTSGSALDEQYF.

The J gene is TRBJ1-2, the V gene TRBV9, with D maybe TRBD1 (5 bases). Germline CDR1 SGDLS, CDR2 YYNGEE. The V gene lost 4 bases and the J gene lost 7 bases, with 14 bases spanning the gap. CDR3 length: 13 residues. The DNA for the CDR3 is TGTGCCAGCAGCCCCCCCTGGGGGGTTGGCTACACCTTC. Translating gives CASSPPWGVGYTF. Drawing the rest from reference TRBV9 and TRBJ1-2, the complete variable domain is DSGVTQTPKHLITATGQRVTLRCSPRSGDLSVYWYQQSLDQGLQFLIQYYNGEERAKGNILERFSAQQFPDLHSELNLSSLELGDSALYFCASSPPWGVGYTFGSGTRLTVV.

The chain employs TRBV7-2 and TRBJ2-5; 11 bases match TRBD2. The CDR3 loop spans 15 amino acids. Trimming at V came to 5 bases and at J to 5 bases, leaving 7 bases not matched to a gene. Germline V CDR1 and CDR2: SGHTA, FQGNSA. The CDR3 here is CASSPTSGGRETQYF. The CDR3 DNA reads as TGTGCCAGCAGCCCAACTAGCGGGGGTAGGGAGACCCAGTACTTC.

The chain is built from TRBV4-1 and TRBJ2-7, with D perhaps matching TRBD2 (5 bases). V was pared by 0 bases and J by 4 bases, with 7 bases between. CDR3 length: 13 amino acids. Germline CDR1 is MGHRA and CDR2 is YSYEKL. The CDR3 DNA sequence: TGCGCCAGCAGCCAAGAAGGAGGATACGAGCAGTACTTC. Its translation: CASSQEGGYEQYF.

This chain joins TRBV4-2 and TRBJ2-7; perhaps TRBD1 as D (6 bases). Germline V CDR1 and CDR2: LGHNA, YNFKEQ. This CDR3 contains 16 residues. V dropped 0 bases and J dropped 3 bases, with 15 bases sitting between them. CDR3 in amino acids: CASSQDGQGLIYEQYF. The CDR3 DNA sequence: TGTGCCAGCAGCCAAGACGGGCAGGGGCTAATCTACGAGCAGTACTTC.

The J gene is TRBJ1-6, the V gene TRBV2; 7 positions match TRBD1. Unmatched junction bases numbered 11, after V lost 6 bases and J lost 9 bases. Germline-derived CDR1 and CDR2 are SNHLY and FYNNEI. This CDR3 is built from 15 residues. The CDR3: CASRRTGVGGSPLHF. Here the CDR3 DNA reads TGTGCCAGCAGAAGAACAGGGGTTGGAGGTTCACCCCTCCACTTT. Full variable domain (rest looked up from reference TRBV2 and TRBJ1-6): EPEVTQTPSHQVTQMGQEVILRCVPISNHLYFYWYRQILGQKVEFLVSFYNNEISEKSEIFDDQFSVERPDGSNFTLKIRSTKLEDSAMYFCASRRTGVGGSPLHFGNGTRLTVT.

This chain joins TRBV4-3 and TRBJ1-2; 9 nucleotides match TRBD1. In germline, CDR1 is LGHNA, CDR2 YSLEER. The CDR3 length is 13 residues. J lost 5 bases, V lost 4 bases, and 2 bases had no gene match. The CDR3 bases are TGCGCCAGCAGCCGAGGGACAGGGTATGGCTACACCTTC. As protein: CASSRGTGYGYTF.

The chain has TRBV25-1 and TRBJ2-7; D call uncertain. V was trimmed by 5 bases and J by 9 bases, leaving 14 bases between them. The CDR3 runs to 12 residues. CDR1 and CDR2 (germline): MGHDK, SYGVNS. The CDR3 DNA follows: TGTGCCAGCAGTTCGTTACTCTCCGGGCAGTACTTC. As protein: CASSSLLSGQYF.

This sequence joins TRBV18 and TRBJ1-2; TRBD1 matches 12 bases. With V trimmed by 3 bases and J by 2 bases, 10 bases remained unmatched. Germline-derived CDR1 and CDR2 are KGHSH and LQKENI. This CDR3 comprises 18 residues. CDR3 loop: CASSPLPGQGARNYGYTF. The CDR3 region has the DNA TGTGCCAGCTCACCCTTACCGGGACAGGGGGCGCGAAACTATGGCTACACCTTC. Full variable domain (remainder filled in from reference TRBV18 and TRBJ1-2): NAGVMQNPRHLVRRRGQEARLRCSPMKGHSHVYWYRQLPEEGLKFMVYLQKENIIDESGMPKERFSAEFPKEGPSILRIQQVVRGDSAAYFCASSPLPGQGARNYGYTFGSGTRLTVV.

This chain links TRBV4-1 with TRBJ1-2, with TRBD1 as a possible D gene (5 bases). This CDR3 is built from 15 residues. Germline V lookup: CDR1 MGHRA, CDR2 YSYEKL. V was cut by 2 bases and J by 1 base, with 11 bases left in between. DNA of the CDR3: TGCGCCAGCAGCCAATCGGTCGGGGGTAACTATGGCTACACCTTC. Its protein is CASSQSVGGNYGYTF.

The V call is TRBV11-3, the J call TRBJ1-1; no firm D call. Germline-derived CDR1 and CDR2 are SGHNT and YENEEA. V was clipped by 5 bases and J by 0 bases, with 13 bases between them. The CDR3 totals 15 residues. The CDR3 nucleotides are TGTGCCAGCAGCCAAGGCGCACAGATGAACACTGAAGCTTTCTTT. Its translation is CASSQGAQMNTEAFF.

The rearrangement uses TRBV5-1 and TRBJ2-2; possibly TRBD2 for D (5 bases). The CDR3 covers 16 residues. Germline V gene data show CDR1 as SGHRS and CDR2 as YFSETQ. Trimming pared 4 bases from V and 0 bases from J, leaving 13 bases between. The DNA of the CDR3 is TGCGCCAGCAGCCCTGGGAGCACCGCGAACACCGGGGAGCTGTTTTTT. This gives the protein CASSPGSTANTGELFF.

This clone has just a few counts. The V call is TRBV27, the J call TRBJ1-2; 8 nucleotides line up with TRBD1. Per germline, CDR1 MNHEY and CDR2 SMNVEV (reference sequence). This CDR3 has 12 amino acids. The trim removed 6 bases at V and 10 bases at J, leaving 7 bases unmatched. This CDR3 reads CASRYGQGVYTF. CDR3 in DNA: TGTGCCAGCAGATACGGACAGGGAGTCTACACCTTC.

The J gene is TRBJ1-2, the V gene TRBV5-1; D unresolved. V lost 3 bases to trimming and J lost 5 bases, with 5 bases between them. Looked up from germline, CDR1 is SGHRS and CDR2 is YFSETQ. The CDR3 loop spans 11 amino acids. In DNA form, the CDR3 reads TGCGCCAGCAGCTCCGAGTATGGCTACACCTTC. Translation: CASSSEYGYTF.

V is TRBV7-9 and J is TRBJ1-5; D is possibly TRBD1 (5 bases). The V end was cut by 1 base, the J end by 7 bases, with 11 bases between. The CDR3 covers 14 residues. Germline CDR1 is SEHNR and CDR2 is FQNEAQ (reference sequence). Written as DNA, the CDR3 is TGTGCCAGCAGCTTAGATTCGGGGGTCCAGCCCCAGCATTTT. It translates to CASSLDSGVQPQHF. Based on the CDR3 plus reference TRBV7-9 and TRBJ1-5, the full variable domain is DTGVSQNPRHKITKRGQNVTFRCDPISEHNRLYWYRQTLGQGPEFLTYFQNEAQLEKSRLLSDRFSAERPKGSFSTLEIQRTEQGDSAMYLCASSLDSGVQPQHFGDGTRLSIL.

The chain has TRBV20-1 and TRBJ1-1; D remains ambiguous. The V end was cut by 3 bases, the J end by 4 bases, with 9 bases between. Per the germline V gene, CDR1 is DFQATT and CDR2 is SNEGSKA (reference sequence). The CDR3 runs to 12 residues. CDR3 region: CSASFSGTEAFF. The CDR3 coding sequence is TGCAGTGCTAGTTTCAGCGGCACTGAAGCTTTCTTT.

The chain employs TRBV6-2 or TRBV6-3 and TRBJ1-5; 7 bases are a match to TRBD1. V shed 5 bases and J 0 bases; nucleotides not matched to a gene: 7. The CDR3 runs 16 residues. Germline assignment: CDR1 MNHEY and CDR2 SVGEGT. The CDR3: CASSGPGQLSNQPQHF. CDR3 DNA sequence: TGTGCCAGCAGTGGCCCGGGACAGCTTAGCAATCAGCCCCAGCATTTT.

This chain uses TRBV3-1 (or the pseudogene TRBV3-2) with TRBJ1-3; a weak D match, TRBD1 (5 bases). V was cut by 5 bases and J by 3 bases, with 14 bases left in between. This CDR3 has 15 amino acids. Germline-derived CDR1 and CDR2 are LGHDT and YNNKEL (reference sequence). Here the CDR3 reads CASSFRGPSGNTIYF. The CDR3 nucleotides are TGTGCCAGCAGCTTTAGGGGCCCGAGTGGAAACACCATATATTTT.

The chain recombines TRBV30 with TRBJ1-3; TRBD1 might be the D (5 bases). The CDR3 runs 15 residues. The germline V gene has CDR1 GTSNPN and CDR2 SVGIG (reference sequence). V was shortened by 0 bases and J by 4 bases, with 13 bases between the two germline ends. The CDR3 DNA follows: TGTGCCTGGAGTGTCAGGGCCTTGAGAGGAAACACCATATATTTT. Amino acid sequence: CAWSVRALRGNTIYF.